This entry is about one TCR beta chain. CDR1 is MGHRA and CDR2 is YSYEKL in the germline V gene. The V gene end was trimmed by 3 bases and the J gene end by 1 base; junction bases not matched to a gene: 7. The CDR3 runs 17 residues. Profiling relied on immunoSEQ multiplex PCR, and the TCRdb table lists in-frame clones only, not all of them. The sample consists of about 240,000 clones, 75% to 90% of them appearing once. The record originates from a study of blood T cell repertoires in COVID-19. Sequencing was performed on peripheral blood. The TCR was taken from a man in his 60s who had recovered from COVID-19. V and J are TRBV4-1 and TRBJ1-5; TRBD1 agrees at 9 bases. CDR3 region: CASSHPTGGASNQPQHF. The CDR3 DNA follows: TGCGCCAGCAGCCACCCAACAGGGGGCGCGAGCAATCAGCCCCAGCATTTT.